The 11 T cell receptor beta chains presented below share a single source sample, sequenced in a study of blood T cell repertoires in COVID-19. Clones were read by immunoSEQ multiplex PCR, and TCRdb kept only the in-frame ones, dropping some. The sample has about 120,000 clones, about 70% seen once. The source material was peripheral blood. The receptors shown here come from a woman in her sixties or seventies with acute or convalescent COVID-19.

The chain employs TRBV7-2 and TRBJ1-6, with D perhaps TRBD1 (5 bases). V lost 8 bases and J 0 bases, leaving 11 bases between the germline ends. The CDR3 is 15 residues long. Germline V gene sequence: CDR1 SGHTA, CDR2 FQGNSA. CDR3 loop: CASGPGGSYNSPLHF. The CDR3 DNA sequence: TGTGCCAGCGGGCCGGGGGGCTCCTATAATTCACCCCTCCACTTT. The entire variable domain, with the rest obtained from reference TRBV7-2 and TRBJ1-6, is as follows: GAGVSQSPSNKVTEKGKDVELRCDPISGHTALYWYRQSLGQGLEFLIYFQGNSAPDKSGLPSDRFSAERTGGSVSTLTIQRTQQEDSAVYLCASGPGGSYNSPLHFGNGTRLTVT.

The gene calls are TRBV3-1 (or the pseudogene TRBV3-2) and TRBJ1-2; tentatively, D is TRBD1 (5 bases). The CDR3 is 13 amino acids. The V end was cut by 4 bases, the J end by 3 bases, with 9 bases between. CDR1 is LGHDT and CDR2 is YNNKEL in the germline V gene (reference sequence). The chain's CDR3 is CASSLPGDYGYTF. The CDR3 nucleotides are TGTGCCAGCAGCCTACCGGGGGACTATGGCTACACCTTC.

V usage is TRBV9 and J usage is TRBJ2-1; 7 bases match TRBD2. The CDR3 is made up of 15 amino acids. J was trimmed by 9 bases and V by 2 bases; bases with no gene match: 11. Germline values: CDR1 SGDLS, CDR2 YYNGEE. The CDR3: CASSVSAGVKVEQFF. CDR3 sequence (DNA): TGTGCCAGCAGCGTGTCGGCGGGGGTGAAGGTTGAGCAGTTCTTC.

The V call is TRBV2, the J call TRBJ1-5, with D hard to call. The CDR3 loop spans 13 amino acids. V lost 3 bases and J lost 3, with 6 bases in between. Germline assignment: CDR1 SNHLY and CDR2 FYNNEI. CDR3 sequence reads: CASSEGHNQPQHF. CDR3 nucleotides: TGTGCCAGCAGTGAGGGCCACAATCAGCCCCAGCATTTT.

CDR3 coding DNA: TGTGCCAGCAGGGCTAGCGGGGGGTTCGAGCAGTACTTC. Amino acid sequence: CASRASGGFEQYF. The rearrangement uses TRBV2 and TRBJ2-7; 11 positions agree with TRBD2. The J segment lost 6 bases and the V segment lost 6 bases, leaving 4 bases of the junction unmatched. The V gene's germline CDR1 is SNHLY and CDR2 FYNNEI. The CDR3 is 13 residues long.

This rearrangement joins TRBV28 to TRBJ1-2, with a possible D match to TRBD1 (5 bases). The V gene's germline CDR1 is MDHEN and CDR2 SYDVKM. This CDR3 is 13 amino acids long. Trimming took 6 bases from V and 8 from J, leaving 16 bases between them. CDR3 bases: TGTGCCAGCAGCGCTGGGGGGGATTGGGGCTACACCTTC. Its protein product is CASSAGGDWGYTF.

This clone was seen more than once but under ten times. The chain is built from TRBV3-1 (or the pseudogene TRBV3-2) and TRBJ2-1, with a tentative D call TRBD2 (5 bases). Trimming stripped 4 bases from V and 7 bases from J, with 11 bases between. The germline CDR1 and CDR2 sequences are LGHDT and YNNKEL (reference sequence). The CDR3 length is 13 residues. CDR3 DNA: TGTGCCAGCAGCCTCGGGATCCTTAATGAGCAGTTCTTC. This gives the protein CASSLGILNEQFF.

In its sample, this clone was seen a few times. The genes are TRBV10-3 and TRBJ2-1; no clear D. This CDR3 is built from 17 residues. The germline V and J ends were trimmed by 3 bases and 0 bases, with 15 bases remaining between them. Germline V gene data show CDR1 as ENHRY and CDR2 as SYGVKD. The CDR3 reads CAISDLWSESSYNEQFF. In nucleotides, the CDR3 is TGTGCCATCAGTGACCTGTGGAGCGAGAGCTCCTACAATGAGCAGTTCTTC.

The table lists this clone with a few counts. This rearrangement joins TRBV2 to TRBJ2-7; 8 nucleotides agree with TRBD1. Looked up from germline, CDR1 is SNHLY and CDR2 is FYNNEI. The CDR3 runs to 15 residues. Germline trimming cut 6 bases from V and 1 base from J; bases unmatched to any gene: 8. In DNA, the CDR3 is TGTGCCAGCAGGCGTGGACAGGGTTCTTCCTACGAGCAGTACTTC. This translates into CASRRGQGSSYEQYF. The variable domain in full, with the rest retrieved from reference TRBV2 and TRBJ2-7, is EPEVTQTPSHQVTQMGQEVILRCVPISNHLYFYWYRQILGQKVEFLVSFYNNEISEKSEIFDDQFSVERPDGSNFTLKIRSTKLEDSAMYFCASRRGQGSSYEQYFGPGTRLTVT.

The chain employs TRBV11-2 and TRBJ2-1; D not certain. The CDR3 extends over 16 amino acids. Germline CDR1 is SGHAT and CDR2 is FQNNGV. The ends were cut back, 1 base at V and 9 bases at J, with 19 bases in the middle. The CDR3 region has the DNA TGTGCCAGCAGCTTAGGGGTGACCGCCGGAGTGGGTGAGCAGTTCTTC. This translates into CASSLGVTAGVGEQFF.

The chain joins TRBV19 to TRBJ2-1; 12 bases agree with TRBD2. The CDR3 runs 19 residues. V gave up 3 bases and J gave up 3 bases; unmatched junction bases: 12. Germline V gene data show CDR1 as LNHDA and CDR2 as SQIVND (reference sequence). The CDR3 nucleotides read TGTGCCAGTAGTATCGGCGGCCTAGCGGGAGGGCCGGGCTACAATGAGCAGTTCTTC. This sequence encodes CASSIGGLAGGPGYNEQFF.